Sequencing of this T cell receptor (beta chain) was carried out in a study of cytomegalovirus exposure and HLA in healthy donors. The CDR3 spans 18 residues. The germline CDR1 and CDR2 sequences are MDHEN and SYDVKM. The V end was cut by 5 bases, the J end by 3 bases, with 24 bases between. PCR involved 60 Vbeta and 13 Jbeta primers. TCRdb's table, derived via immunoSEQ multiplex PCR, lists solely in-frame clones and lacks some. The sample contains approximately 210,000 clones, 70% to 80% of which appear only once. This clone has only one observation. The rearrangement links TRBV28 to TRBJ2-3; D is possibly TRBD2 (6 bases). The sequenced sample was PBMCs. The clonotype comes from a woman aged 25 to 45 in good health and CMV-seropositive. Here the CDR3 reads CASSPPVGVAALTDTQYF. CDR3 coding DNA: TGTGCCAGCAGTCCACCGGTTGGGGTAGCGGCATTAACAGATACGCAGTATTTT.